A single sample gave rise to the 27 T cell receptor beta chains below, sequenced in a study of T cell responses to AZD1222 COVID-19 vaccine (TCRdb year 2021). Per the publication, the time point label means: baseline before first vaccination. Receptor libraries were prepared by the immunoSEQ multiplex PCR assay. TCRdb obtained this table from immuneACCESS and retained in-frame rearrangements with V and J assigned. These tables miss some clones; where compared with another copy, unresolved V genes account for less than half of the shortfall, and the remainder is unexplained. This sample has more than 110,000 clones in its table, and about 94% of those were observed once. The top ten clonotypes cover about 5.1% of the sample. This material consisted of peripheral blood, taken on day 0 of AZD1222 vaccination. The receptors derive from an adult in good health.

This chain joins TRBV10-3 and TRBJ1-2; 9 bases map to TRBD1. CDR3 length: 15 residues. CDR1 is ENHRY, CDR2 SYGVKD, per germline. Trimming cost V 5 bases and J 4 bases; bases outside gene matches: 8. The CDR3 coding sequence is TGTGCCATCAGTCAACCGGGACAGGGAGTCTATGGCTACACCTTC. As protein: CAISQPGQGVYGYTF.

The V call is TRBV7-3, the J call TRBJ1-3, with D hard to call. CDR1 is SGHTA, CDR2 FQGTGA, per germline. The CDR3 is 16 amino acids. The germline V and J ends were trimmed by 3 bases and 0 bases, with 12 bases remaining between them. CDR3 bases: TGTGCCAGCAGCTTGCGACGGATTCGCTCTGGAAACACCATATATTTT. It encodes CASSLRRIRSGNTIYF.

The CDR3 DNA sequence: TGTGCCAGCAGTGAATTGGTGGGGCGAAGTCATGGCTACACCTTC. Protein sequence: CASSELVGRSHGYTF. This chain joins TRBV2 and TRBJ1-2, with D possibly being TRBD1 (5 bases). Germline V gives CDR1 SNHLY, CDR2 FYNNEI. V lost 2 bases and J lost 6, with 16 bases in between. The CDR3 is 15 residues long.

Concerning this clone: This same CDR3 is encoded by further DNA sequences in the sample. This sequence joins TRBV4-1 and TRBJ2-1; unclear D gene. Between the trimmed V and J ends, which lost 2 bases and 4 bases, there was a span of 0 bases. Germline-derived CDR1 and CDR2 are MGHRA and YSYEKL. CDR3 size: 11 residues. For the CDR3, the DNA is TGCGCCAGCAGCCAATACAATGAGCAGTTCTTC. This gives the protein CASSQYNEQFF.

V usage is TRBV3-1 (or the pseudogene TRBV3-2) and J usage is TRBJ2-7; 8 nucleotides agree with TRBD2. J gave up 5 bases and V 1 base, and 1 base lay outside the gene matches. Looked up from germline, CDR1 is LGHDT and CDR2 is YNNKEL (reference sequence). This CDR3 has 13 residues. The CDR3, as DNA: TGTGCCAGCAGCCAAGGGCGGGGGGACGAGCAGTACTTC. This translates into CASSQGRGDEQYF.

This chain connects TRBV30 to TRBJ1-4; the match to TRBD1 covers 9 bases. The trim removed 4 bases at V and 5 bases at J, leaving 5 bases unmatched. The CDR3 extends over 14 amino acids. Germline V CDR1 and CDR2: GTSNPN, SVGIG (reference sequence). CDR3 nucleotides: TGTGCCTGGAACAGGGGGCTATCGAATGAAAAACTGTTTTTT. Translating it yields CAWNRGLSNEKLFF. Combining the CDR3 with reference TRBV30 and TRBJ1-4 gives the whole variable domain SQTIHQWPATLVQPVGSPLSLECTVEGTSNPNLYWYRQAAGRGLQLLFYSVGIGQISSEVPQNLSASRPQDRQFILSSKKLLLSDSGFYLCAWNRGLSNEKLFFGSGTQLSVL.

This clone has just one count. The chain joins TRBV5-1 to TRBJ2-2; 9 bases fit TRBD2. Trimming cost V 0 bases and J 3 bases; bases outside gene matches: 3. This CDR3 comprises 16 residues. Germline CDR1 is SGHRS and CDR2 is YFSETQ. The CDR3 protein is CASSLEAGGDTGELFF. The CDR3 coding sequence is TGCGCCAGCAGCTTGGAAGCGGGGGGCGACACCGGGGAGCTGTTTTTT.

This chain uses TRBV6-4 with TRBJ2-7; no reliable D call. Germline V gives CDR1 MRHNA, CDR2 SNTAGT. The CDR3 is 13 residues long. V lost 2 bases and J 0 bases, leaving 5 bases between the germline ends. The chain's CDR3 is CASSDPSSYEQYF. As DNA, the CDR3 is TGTGCCAGCAGTGACCCTAGCTCCTACGAGCAGTACTTC.

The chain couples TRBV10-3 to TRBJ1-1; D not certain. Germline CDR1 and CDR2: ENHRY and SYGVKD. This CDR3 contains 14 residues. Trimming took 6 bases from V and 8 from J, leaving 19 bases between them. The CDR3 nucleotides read TGTGCCATCAGGCCCCGAGGTGAGACGTTAGAAGCTTTCTTT. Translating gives CAIRPRGETLEAFF.

The CDR3, as DNA: TGTGCTAGTGGTCCACGACGGCGCTACGAGCAGTACTTC. It is translated as CASGPRRRYEQYF. The chain links TRBV12-5 to TRBJ2-7; D unclear. Per germline, CDR1 LGHNT and CDR2 FRNRAP. The CDR3 contains 13 residues. Trimming left V 5 bases short and J 3 bases short, with 11 bases between.

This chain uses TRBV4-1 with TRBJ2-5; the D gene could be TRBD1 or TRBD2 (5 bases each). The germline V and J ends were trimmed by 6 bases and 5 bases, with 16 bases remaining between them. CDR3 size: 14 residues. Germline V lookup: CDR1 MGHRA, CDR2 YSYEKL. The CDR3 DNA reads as TGCGCCAGCAGACCCGGGGCGGCCACTGAGACCCAGTACTTC. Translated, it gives CASRPGAATETQYF.

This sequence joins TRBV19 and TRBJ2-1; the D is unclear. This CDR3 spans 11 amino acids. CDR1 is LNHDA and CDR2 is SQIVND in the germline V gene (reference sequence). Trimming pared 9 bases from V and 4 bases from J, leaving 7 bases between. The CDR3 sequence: CASKLYNEQFF. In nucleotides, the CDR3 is TGTGCCAGCAAACTATACAATGAGCAGTTCTTC.

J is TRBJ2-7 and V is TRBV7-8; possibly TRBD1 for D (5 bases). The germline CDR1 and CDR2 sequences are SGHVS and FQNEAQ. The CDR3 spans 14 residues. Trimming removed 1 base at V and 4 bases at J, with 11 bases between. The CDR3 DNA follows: TGTGCCAGCAGCTTAGACAGGTCGAGGTACGAGCAGTACTTC. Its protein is CASSLDRSRYEQYF.

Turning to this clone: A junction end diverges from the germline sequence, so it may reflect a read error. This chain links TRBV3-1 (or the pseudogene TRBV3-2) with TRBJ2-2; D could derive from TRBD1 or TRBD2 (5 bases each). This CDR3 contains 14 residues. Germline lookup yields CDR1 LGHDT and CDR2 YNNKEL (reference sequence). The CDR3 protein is CASSQAWGTGELFF. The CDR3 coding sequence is TGTGCCAGCAGTCAAGCGTGGGGGACCGGGGAGCTGTTTTTT.

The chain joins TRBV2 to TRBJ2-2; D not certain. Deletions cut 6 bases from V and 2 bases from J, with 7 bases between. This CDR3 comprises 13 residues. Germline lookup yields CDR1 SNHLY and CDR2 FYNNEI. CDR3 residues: CASRDRNTGELFF. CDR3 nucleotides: TGTGCCAGCAGGGACCGAAACACCGGGGAGCTGTTTTTT.

The CDR3 loop is CASSLNQEQFF. CDR3 sequence (DNA): TGCGCCAGCAGCTTGAACCAAGAGCAGTTCTTC. This chain links TRBV5-1 with TRBJ2-1, with no clear D. This CDR3 region has 11 residues. The germline V and J ends were trimmed by 1 base and 10 bases, with 6 bases remaining between them. Germline-derived CDR1 and CDR2 are SGHRS and YFSETQ.

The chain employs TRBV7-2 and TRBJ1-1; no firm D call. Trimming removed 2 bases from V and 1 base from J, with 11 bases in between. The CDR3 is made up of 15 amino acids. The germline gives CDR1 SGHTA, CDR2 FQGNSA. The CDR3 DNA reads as TGTGCCAGCAGCTTAAGTGGAGGTACGAACACTGAAGCTTTCTTT. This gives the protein CASSLSGGTNTEAFF.

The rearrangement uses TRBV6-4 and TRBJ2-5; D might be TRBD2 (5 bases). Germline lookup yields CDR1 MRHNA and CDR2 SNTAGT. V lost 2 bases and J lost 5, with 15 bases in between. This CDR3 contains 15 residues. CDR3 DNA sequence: TGTGCCAGCAGTGACGGCCCCTCTAGCCCGGAGACCCAGTACTTC. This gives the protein CASSDGPSSPETQYF.

The CDR3 protein is CASSLGRGRARSTDTQYF. CDR3 bases: TGTGCCAGCAGCTTAGGTCGCGGAAGGGCCCGTAGCACAGATACGCAGTATTTT. The V and J genes are TRBV7-9 and TRBJ2-3; no definite D call. This CDR3 has 18 residues. Germline V lookup: CDR1 SEHNR, CDR2 FQNEAQ (reference sequence). V lost 1 base to trimming and J lost 0 bases, with 17 bases between them.

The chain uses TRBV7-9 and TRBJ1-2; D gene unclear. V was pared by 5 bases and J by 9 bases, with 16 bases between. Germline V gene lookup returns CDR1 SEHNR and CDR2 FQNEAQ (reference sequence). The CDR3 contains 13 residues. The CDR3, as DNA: TGTGCCAGCAGCCGCGTCCCAACTGGGAGCTACACCTTC. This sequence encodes CASSRVPTGSYTF.

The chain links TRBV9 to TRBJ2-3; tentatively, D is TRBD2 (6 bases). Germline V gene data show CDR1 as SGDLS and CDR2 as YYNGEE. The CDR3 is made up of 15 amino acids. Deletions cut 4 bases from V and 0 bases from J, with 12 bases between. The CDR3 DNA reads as TGTGCCAGCAGCCTAGCGTCCGATAGCACAGATACGCAGTATTTT. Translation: CASSLASDSTDTQYF.

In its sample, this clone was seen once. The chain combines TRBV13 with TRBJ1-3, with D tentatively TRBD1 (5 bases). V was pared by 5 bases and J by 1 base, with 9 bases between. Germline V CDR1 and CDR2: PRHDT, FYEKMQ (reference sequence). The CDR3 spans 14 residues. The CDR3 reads CASSKWTSGNTIYF. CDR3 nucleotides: TGTGCCAGCAGCAAGTGGACATCTGGAAACACCATATATTTT.

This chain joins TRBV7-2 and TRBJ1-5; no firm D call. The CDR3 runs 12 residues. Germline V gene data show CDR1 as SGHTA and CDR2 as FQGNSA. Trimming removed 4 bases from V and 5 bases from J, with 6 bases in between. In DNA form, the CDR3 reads TGTGCCAGCAGCTCCATCGATCAGCCCCAGCATTTT. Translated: CASSSIDQPQHF. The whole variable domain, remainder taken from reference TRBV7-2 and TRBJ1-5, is GAGVSQSPSNKVTEKGKDVELRCDPISGHTALYWYRQSLGQGLEFLIYFQGNSAPDKSGLPSDRFSAERTGGSVSTLTIQRTQQEDSAVYLCASSSIDQPQHFGDGTRLSIL.

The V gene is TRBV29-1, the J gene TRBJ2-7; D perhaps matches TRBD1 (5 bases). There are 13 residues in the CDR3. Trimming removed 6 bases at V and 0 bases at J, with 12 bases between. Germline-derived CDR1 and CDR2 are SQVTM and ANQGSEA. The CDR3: CSVQDTYSYEQYF. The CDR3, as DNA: TGCAGCGTACAGGACACCTACTCCTACGAGCAGTACTTC.

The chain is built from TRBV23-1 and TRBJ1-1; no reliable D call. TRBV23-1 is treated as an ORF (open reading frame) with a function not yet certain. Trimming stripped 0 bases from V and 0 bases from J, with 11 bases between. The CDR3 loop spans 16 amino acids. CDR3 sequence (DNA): TGCGCCAGCAGTCAATCGATACACCTCATGAACACTGAAGCTTTCTTT. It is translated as CASSQSIHLMNTEAFF.

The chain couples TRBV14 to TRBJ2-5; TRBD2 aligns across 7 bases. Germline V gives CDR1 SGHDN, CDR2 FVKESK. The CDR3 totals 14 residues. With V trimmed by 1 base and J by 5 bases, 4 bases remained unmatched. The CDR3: CASSQASGAETQYF. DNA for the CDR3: TGTGCCAGCAGCCAAGCTAGCGGAGCGGAGACCCAGTACTTC.

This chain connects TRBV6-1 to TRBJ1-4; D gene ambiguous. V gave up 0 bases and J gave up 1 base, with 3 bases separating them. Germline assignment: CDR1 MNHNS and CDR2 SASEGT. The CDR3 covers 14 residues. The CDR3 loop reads CASSEAGTNEKLFF. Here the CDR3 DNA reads TGTGCCAGCAGTGAAGCAGGAACTAATGAAAAACTGTTTTTT.